Reported below is one TCR beta chain. The sample is drawn from a study of Ad26.COV2.S vaccination and SARS-CoV-2 variants. Treatment reported: some 19 received Ad26.COV2.S at low or high dose, single or two shots; 5 received placebo; per-sample allocation not given. Repertoires come from day 63 after the first vaccine or placebo injection. Some clones are missing from TCRdb's copy, which holds only in-frame ones; the method was immunoSEQ multiplex PCR. The sample consists of some 370,000 clones, about four fifths of them appearing once. The starting material was peripheral blood, obtained in a trial of Ad26.COV2.S vaccine versus placebo. This sequence originates from a person aged 18-65 years who received the Ad26.COV2.S COVID-19 vaccine or a placebo.

The CDR3 here is CPDRNMEFYEQYF. The CDR3 coding sequence is TGTCCTGATCGAAACATGGAATTCTACGAGCAGTACTTC. This chain links TRBV22-1 with TRBJ2-7. TRBV22-1 has pseudogene status. The CDR3 totals 13 residues.